This paragraph covers one T cell receptor beta chain sequence. This sample stems from a study of blood T cell repertoires in COVID-19. TCRdb's table, derived via immunoSEQ multiplex PCR, lists solely in-frame clones and lacks some. The profile shows about 130,000 clones, 70% to 85% of them singletons. V was cut by 7 bases and J by 1 base, with 17 bases left in between. CDR1 MDHEN and CDR2 SYDVKM come from the germline V gene. This CDR3 region has 16 residues. This chain joins TRBV28 and TRBJ1-5; unclear D gene. What was sequenced was peripheral blood. The sequence came from a woman of 80 years or more with acute or convalescent COVID-19. In DNA, the CDR3 is TGTGCCAGCATATCCTCCGGGTCCACGAGCAATCAGCCCCAGCATTTT. Translating gives CASISSGSTSNQPQHF. The whole variable domain, filled in from reference TRBV28 and TRBJ1-5, reads DVKVTQSSRYLVKRTGEKVFLECVQDMDHENMFWYRQDPGLGLRLIYFSYDVKMKEKGDIPEGYSVSREKKERFSLILESASTNQTSMYLCASISSGSTSNQPQHFGDGTRLSIL.